Listed below are T cell receptor beta chains from one sample, sequenced in a study of blood T cell repertoires in COVID-19. The assay was immunoSEQ multiplex PCR, and TCRdb's table has in-frame clones only and misses some. This repertoire shows about 130,000 clones, 86% found once; its top ten account for around 2.5%. Sequencing input: PBMCs or T cells enriched from blood (not recorded which). The source is a woman aged 45-59 years who had recovered from COVID-19. Both conserved end residues are part of each CDR3. Fields, in order: J gene, D gene, clone size, V gene, CDR3 DNA, CDR3 protein. The D gene is left open where the match is weak. Size is omitted from some rows. Given values are once, few, many or a class for expanded clones.

j_gene: TRBJ2-2
d_gene: TRBD1
abundance: once
v_gene: TRBV7-6
CDR3nt: TGTGCCAGCAGCGGACAGACAGGGGGCTTGGGCGGGGAGCTGTTTTTT
CDR3aa: CASSGQTGGLGGELFF

j_gene: TRBJ2-5
d_gene: TRBD1
abundance: NA
v_gene: TRBV9
CDR3nt: TGTGCCAGCAGCGGGCCGACAGGGGAAGGGGAGACCCAGTACTTC
CDR3aa: CASSGPTGEGETQYF

j_gene: TRBJ2-5
d_gene: TRBD2
abundance: NA
v_gene: TRBV5-4
CDR3nt: TGTGCCAGCAGCCCCTTGGGACTAGCTGGAGAGACCCAGTACTTC
CDR3aa: CASSPLGLAGETQYF

j_gene: TRBJ1-4
d_gene: NA
abundance: NA
v_gene: TRBV6-1
CDR3nt: TGTGCCAGCAGTGAAGGTGCAGGGGTTGGTGAAAAACTGTTTTTT
CDR3aa: CASSEGAGVGEKLFF

j_gene: TRBJ2-1
d_gene: TRBD1
abundance: NA
v_gene: TRBV5-1
CDR3nt: TGCGCCAGCAGCTTGGGACAGGGGGCGCTAAGGGTTGAGCAGTTCTTC
CDR3aa: CASSLGQGALRVEQFF

j_gene: TRBJ1-2
d_gene: NA
abundance: NA
v_gene: TRBV13
CDR3nt: TGTGCCAGCAGCTATGGGGGGGCCGGTGGCTACACCTTC
CDR3aa: CASSYGGAGGYTF

j_gene: TRBJ2-5
d_gene: NA
abundance: NA
v_gene: TRBV13
CDR3nt: TGTGCCAGCAGCTTAAAGGCTTTGGGGGGAGAGACCCAGTACTTC
CDR3aa: CASSLKALGGETQYF

j_gene: TRBJ2-1
d_gene: NA
abundance: NA
v_gene: TRBV11-3
CDR3nt: TGTGCCAGCAGCTTAGATCAGACGACTATCAATGAGCAGTTCTTC
CDR3aa: CASSLDQTTINEQFF

j_gene: TRBJ1-3
d_gene: TRBD1
abundance: NA
v_gene: TRBV3-1/TRBV3-2
CDR3nt: TGTGCCAGCACCACACAGGGGCCTAGCTCTGGAAACACCATATATTTT
CDR3aa: CASTTQGPSSGNTIYF

j_gene: TRBJ1-4
d_gene: NA
abundance: NA
v_gene: TRBV3-1/TRBV3-2
CDR3nt: TGTGCCAGCAGCGCCGTCGAAGGGAGTGAAAAACTGTTTTTT
CDR3aa: CASSAVEGSEKLFF

j_gene: TRBJ2-1
d_gene: TRBD2
abundance: NA
v_gene: TRBV5-4
CDR3nt: TGTGCCAGCAGCTTCGGGGGGGGGCCTATCTATGAGCAGTTCTTC
CDR3aa: CASSFGGGPIYEQFF

j_gene: TRBJ2-3
d_gene: TRBD1
abundance: NA
v_gene: TRBV4-1
CDR3nt: TGCGCCAGCAGCCAAGTTCTATGGGACAGGGGCGATACGCAGTATTTT
CDR3aa: CASSQVLWDRGDTQYF

j_gene: TRBJ1-1
d_gene: NA
abundance: NA
v_gene: TRBV11-2
CDR3nt: TGTGCCAGCAGCTTCCACGGGGGTGGCACTGAAGCTTTCTTT
CDR3aa: CASSFHGGGTEAFF

j_gene: TRBJ2-7
d_gene: NA
abundance: NA
v_gene: TRBV3-1/TRBV3-2
CDR3nt: TGTGCCAGCAGCCAAGCTAATACGGAGAGCTCCTACGAGCAGTACTTC
CDR3aa: CASSQANTESSYEQYF

j_gene: TRBJ1-4
d_gene: TRBD1
abundance: NA
v_gene: TRBV5-1
CDR3nt: TGCGCCAGCAGCTCATTCTACAGGGGGCGCGGGAATGAAAAACTGTTTTTT
CDR3aa: CASSSFYRGRGNEKLFF

j_gene: TRBJ2-5
d_gene: TRBD1
abundance: NA
v_gene: TRBV5-1
CDR3nt: TGCGCCAGCAGCATGGCAGGGGGAACGGGGGAGACCCAGTACTTC
CDR3aa: CASSMAGGTGETQYF

j_gene: TRBJ1-5
d_gene: NA
abundance: once
v_gene: TRBV6-5
CDR3nt: TGTGCCAGCAGCCTTTCCGGACACTTGAATCAGCCCCAGCATTTT
CDR3aa: CASSLSGHLNQPQHF

j_gene: TRBJ2-1
d_gene: TRBD2
abundance: few
v_gene: TRBV10-2
CDR3nt: TGCGCCAGCAGAGGACTAGCGGGGGCGAATGAGCAGTTCTTC
CDR3aa: CASRGLAGANEQFF

j_gene: TRBJ2-7
d_gene: NA
abundance: NA
v_gene: TRBV7-9
CDR3nt: TGTGCCAGCGCCGCGGACTACGAGCAGTACTTC
CDR3aa: CASAADYEQYF

j_gene: TRBJ1-1
d_gene: NA
abundance: once
v_gene: TRBV6-5
CDR3nt: TGTGCCAGCAGTTACTCAGTAGGAGGCACTGAAGCTTTCTTT
CDR3aa: CASSYSVGGTEAFF

j_gene: TRBJ2-5
d_gene: TRBD2
abundance: NA
v_gene: TRBV5-4
CDR3nt: TGTGCCAGCAGCCCGGGACTGCGGGGGGAGACCCAGTACTTC
CDR3aa: CASSPGLRGETQYF

j_gene: TRBJ2-5
d_gene: TRBD1
abundance: NA
v_gene: TRBV5-5
CDR3nt: TGTGCCAGCAGCTTGGCTGATACAGGGGTTTTGGGAGAGACCCAGTACTTC
CDR3aa: CASSLADTGVLGETQYF

j_gene: TRBJ1-2
d_gene: TRBD1
abundance: NA
v_gene: TRBV5-1
CDR3nt: TGCGCCAGCAGCCCCGGGACAGGCCTCCCGTGGGACTATGGCTACACCTTC
CDR3aa: CASSPGTGLPWDYGYTF

j_gene: TRBJ1-1
d_gene: NA
abundance: NA
v_gene: TRBV19
CDR3nt: TGTGCCAGTAGTTCCATGAACACTGAAGCTTTCTTT
CDR3aa: CASSSMNTEAFF

j_gene: TRBJ2-2
d_gene: TRBD2
abundance: NA
v_gene: TRBV7-2
CDR3nt: TGTGCCAGCAGCTCCTCCGGACTAGCTGGCGGGGAGCTGTTTTTT
CDR3aa: CASSSSGLAGGELFF

j_gene: TRBJ1-3
d_gene: NA
abundance: NA
v_gene: TRBV27
CDR3nt: TGTGCCAGCAGCACAGGGCTCTCTGGAAACACCATATATTTT
CDR3aa: CASSTGLSGNTIYF

j_gene: TRBJ1-6
d_gene: NA
abundance: NA
v_gene: TRBV6-5
CDR3nt: TGTGCCAGCAGTCCCTCCTTGAGCAATTCACCCCTCCACTTT
CDR3aa: CASSPSLSNSPLHF

j_gene: TRBJ2-7
d_gene: NA
abundance: NA
v_gene: TRBV5-1
CDR3nt: TGCGCCAGCAGCGATCGTGGGGGGATACGCGAGCAGTACTTC
CDR3aa: CASSDRGGIREQYF

j_gene: TRBJ2-1
d_gene: TRBD2
abundance: NA
v_gene: TRBV9
CDR3nt: TGTGCCAGCAGCGTAGCTGGTCGGGGGGGCAGTTACAATGAGCAGTTCTTC
CDR3aa: CASSVAGRGGSYNEQFF

j_gene: TRBJ2-7
d_gene: NA
abundance: NA
v_gene: TRBV15
CDR3nt: TGTGCCGCGGGTCCGGGAACCTACGAGCAGTACTTC
CDR3aa: CAAGPGTYEQYF

j_gene: TRBJ2-1
d_gene: TRBD1
abundance: once
v_gene: TRBV7-3
CDR3nt: TGTGCCAGCAGCACGGACAGGGGCACCTACAATGAGCAGTTCTTC
CDR3aa: CASSTDRGTYNEQFF

j_gene: TRBJ2-3
d_gene: NA
abundance: NA
v_gene: TRBV21-1
CDR3nt: TGTGCCAGCAGCAAAGGAGGGCTCGGGGGGACAGATACGCAGTATTTT
CDR3aa: CASSKGGLGGTDTQYF

j_gene: TRBJ2-5
d_gene: NA
abundance: NA
v_gene: TRBV11-3
CDR3nt: TGTGCCAGCAGCTTTGGCAGGGGCACAGAGACCCAGTACTTC
CDR3aa: CASSFGRGTETQYF

j_gene: TRBJ1-2
d_gene: TRBD1
abundance: once
v_gene: TRBV6-2/TRBV6-3
CDR3nt: TGTGCCAGCAGCAACCCCTTGGACAGGGGAGCGACTAACTATGGCTACACCTTC
CDR3aa: CASSNPLDRGATNYGYTF

j_gene: TRBJ2-1
d_gene: NA
abundance: few
v_gene: TRBV2
CDR3nt: TGTGCCAGCAGTGAACCCAGGGAGGTGTTCTTC
CDR3aa: CASSEPREVFF

j_gene: TRBJ2-7
d_gene: NA
abundance: NA
v_gene: TRBV19
CDR3nt: TGTGCCAGTAGTATTGCACAGGGTGGTTACGAGCAGTACTTC
CDR3aa: CASSIAQGGYEQYF

j_gene: TRBJ2-3
d_gene: TRBD2
abundance: NA
v_gene: TRBV7-2
CDR3nt: TGTGCCAGCAGCCAAGGGACTAGCGAACGCACAGATACGCAGTATTTT
CDR3aa: CASSQGTSERTDTQYF

j_gene: TRBJ1-6
d_gene: NA
abundance: once
v_gene: TRBV6-6
CDR3nt: TGTGCCAGCACCTCCTCCGGGAGTTATAATTCACCCCTCCACTTT
CDR3aa: CASTSSGSYNSPLHF

j_gene: TRBJ2-3
d_gene: NA
abundance: NA
v_gene: TRBV5-6
CDR3nt: TGTGCCAGCAGCTTGAAAACAGGGAAAAGCACGGATACGCAGTATTTT
CDR3aa: CASSLKTGKSTDTQYF

j_gene: TRBJ2-3
d_gene: NA
abundance: NA
v_gene: TRBV11-3
CDR3nt: TGTGCCAGCAGCTTAGGCCTCCCTGGGGCGGGGGATACGCAGTATTTT
CDR3aa: CASSLGLPGAGDTQYF

j_gene: TRBJ2-3
d_gene: TRBD2
abundance: NA
v_gene: TRBV10-3
CDR3nt: TGTGCCACACACCTGGGACTAGCGGGGGCTAGCACAGATACGCAGTATTTT
CDR3aa: CATHLGLAGASTDTQYF

j_gene: TRBJ2-5
d_gene: NA
abundance: NA
v_gene: TRBV12-3/TRBV12-4
CDR3nt: TGTGCCAGCAGCCCTACTCGCCAAGAGACCCAGTACTTC
CDR3aa: CASSPTRQETQYF

j_gene: TRBJ2-3
d_gene: NA
abundance: NA
v_gene: TRBV5-4
CDR3nt: TGTGCCAGCAGCTTACAGGGCACAGATACGCAGTATTTT
CDR3aa: CASSLQGTDTQYF

j_gene: TRBJ1-4
d_gene: TRBD1
abundance: few
v_gene: TRBV30
CDR3nt: TGTGCCTGGAGCCCAGGGGGCGGTGAAAAACTGTTTTTT
CDR3aa: CAWSPGGGEKLFF

j_gene: TRBJ2-3
d_gene: TRBD2
abundance: NA
v_gene: TRBV19
CDR3nt: TGTGCCAGTAGTATAGGAGGGCGGGGGGGAACAAACACAGATACGCAGTATTTT
CDR3aa: CASSIGGRGGTNTDTQYF

j_gene: TRBJ1-1
d_gene: NA
abundance: NA
v_gene: TRBV18
CDR3nt: TGTGCCAGTTCCGGAGGGGAGAACACTGAAGCTTTCTTT
CDR3aa: CASSGGENTEAFF

j_gene: TRBJ2-2
d_gene: NA
abundance: NA
v_gene: TRBV7-9
CDR3nt: TGTGCCAGCAGCTTACCCTTACGGAGGGGCAACACCGGGGAGCTGTTTTTT
CDR3aa: CASSLPLRRGNTGELFF

j_gene: TRBJ2-5
d_gene: NA
abundance: NA
v_gene: TRBV9
CDR3nt: TGTGCCAGCAACCCGAACAGAATGAGCGAGACCCAGTACTTC
CDR3aa: CASNPNRMSETQYF

j_gene: TRBJ1-2
d_gene: NA
abundance: once
v_gene: TRBV4-3
CDR3nt: TGCGCCAGCAGCCAAGATAGAAGGACAGACTATAACTATGGCTACACCTTC
CDR3aa: CASSQDRRTDYNYGYTF

j_gene: TRBJ2-5
d_gene: NA
abundance: once
v_gene: TRBV9
CDR3nt: TGTGCCAGCAGCGTAGACGCCCAACTAGCTAAAGAGACCCAGTACTTC
CDR3aa: CASSVDAQLAKETQYF

j_gene: TRBJ1-2
d_gene: NA
abundance: NA
v_gene: TRBV2
CDR3nt: TGTGCCAGCAGTGAAGCGCGGGGGGACTATGGCTACACCTTC
CDR3aa: CASSEARGDYGYTF

j_gene: TRBJ1-6
d_gene: TRBD1
abundance: once
v_gene: TRBV6-2/TRBV6-3
CDR3nt: TGTGCCAGCAGCCGAGGACAGGGACTAAATTCACCCCTCCACTTT
CDR3aa: CASSRGQGLNSPLHF

j_gene: TRBJ1-2
d_gene: NA
abundance: NA
v_gene: TRBV2
CDR3nt: TGTGCCAGCAGTACCTCCGGGCGGGACTATGGCTACACCTTC
CDR3aa: CASSTSGRDYGYTF